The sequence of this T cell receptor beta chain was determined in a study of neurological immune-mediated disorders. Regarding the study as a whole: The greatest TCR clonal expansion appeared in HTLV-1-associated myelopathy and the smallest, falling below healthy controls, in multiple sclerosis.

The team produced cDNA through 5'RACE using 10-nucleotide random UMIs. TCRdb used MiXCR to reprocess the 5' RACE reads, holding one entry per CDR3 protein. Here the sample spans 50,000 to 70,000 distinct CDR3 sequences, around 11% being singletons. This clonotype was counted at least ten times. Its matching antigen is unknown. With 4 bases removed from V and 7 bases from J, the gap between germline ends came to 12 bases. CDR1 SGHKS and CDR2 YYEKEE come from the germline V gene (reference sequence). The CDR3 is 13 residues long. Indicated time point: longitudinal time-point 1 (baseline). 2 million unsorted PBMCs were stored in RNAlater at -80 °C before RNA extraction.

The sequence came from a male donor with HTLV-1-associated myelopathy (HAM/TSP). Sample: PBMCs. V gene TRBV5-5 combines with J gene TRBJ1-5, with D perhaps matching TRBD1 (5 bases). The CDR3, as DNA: TGTGCCAGCAGCACCCGGGACCGCCAGCCCCAGCATTTT. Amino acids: CASSTRDRQPQHF.